Listed below are T cell receptor beta chains from one sample, sequenced in a study of cytomegalovirus exposure and HLA in healthy donors. The data were produced by immunoSEQ multiplex PCR, yet TCRdb's version contains in-frame clones alone and is incomplete. The sample has about 97,000 clones; under 85% are singletons. Sequencing used PBMCs. These receptors all come from a woman between 40 and 50 years old in good health and CMV-seronegative. Each CDR3 is given with its conserved first and last residue. The D gene is left open where the match is weak. Not all rows give a size; the values are once, few, many and, for expanded clones, a class.

j_call,v_call,d_call,clone_size,cdr3_aa,cdr3_nt
TRBJ2-7,TRBV28,TRBD1,NA,CASNSPGQETEQYF,TGTGCCAGCAACTCCCCGGGACAGGAGACGGAGCAGTACTTC
TRBJ2-2,TRBV19,TRBD2,NA,CASSIDGRETGELFF,TGTGCCAGTAGTATAGACGGGAGGGAAACCGGGGAGCTGTTTTTT
TRBJ2-7,TRBV19,TRBD2,NA,CASSTKTTSGRTYEQYF,TGTGCCAGTAGTACAAAAACGACTAGCGGGAGGACCTACGAGCAGTACTTC
TRBJ2-7,TRBV7-8,NA,once,CASSTTVDYEQYF,TGTGCCAGCAGCACTACCGTAGACTACGAGCAGTACTTC
TRBJ2-3,TRBV9,NA,few,CASSRDFTGTDTQYF,TGTGCCAGCAGCAGGGACTTTACGGGCACAGATACGCAGTATTTT
TRBJ2-3,TRBV7-2,NA,NA,CASSGGSPDTQYF,TGCGCCAGCTCCGGGGGATCGCCAGATACGCAGTATTTT
TRBJ2-7,TRBV5-4,NA,NA,CASSLELNRVYAQQYF,TGTGCCAGCAGCTTGGAGCTTAACCGAGTCTACGCCCAGCAGTACTTC
TRBJ1-3,TRBV27,TRBD1,once,CASRPGQGSGNTIYF,TGTGCCAGCAGACCGGGACAGGGGTCTGGAAACACCATATATTTT
TRBJ2-1,TRBV10-3,TRBD2,NA,CAISEASGRSSEQFF,TGTGCCATCAGTGAGGCTAGCGGGAGGAGTAGTGAGCAGTTCTTC
TRBJ2-7,TRBV4-1,NA,NA,CASSLNGESSYEQYF,TGCGCCAGCAGCCTAAACGGGGAAAGCTCCTACGAGCAGTACTTC
TRBJ1-6,TRBV5-6,TRBD1,few,CASSLSRDRVNSPLHF,TGTGCCAGCAGTCTCTCGCGGGACAGGGTGAATTCACCCCTCCACTTT
TRBJ1-5,TRBV7-9,TRBD1,NA,CSSSLGTGSKQPQHF,TGTTCCAGCAGCTTAGGGACAGGGAGTAAGCAGCCCCAGCATTTT
TRBJ1-3,TRBV7-8,NA,few,CASSLVAGSGNTIYF,TGTGCCAGCAGCTTAGTCGCAGGATCTGGAAACACCATATATTTT
TRBJ1-1,TRBV19,NA,few,CASSTPGRLQPLGAEAFF,TGTGCCAGTAGTACCCCCGGTCGTTTACAACCCCTCGGGGCTGAAGCTTTCTTT
TRBJ1-6,TRBV7-8,NA,NA,CASSLARWSPRTSSYNSPLHF,TGTGCCAGCAGCTTAGCTCGGTGGAGTCCACGTACGAGCTCCTATAATTCACCCCTCCACTTT
TRBJ2-1,TRBV2,TRBD1,few,CASSRDRVVNEQFF,TGTGCCAGCAGTCGGGACAGGGTGGTGAATGAGCAGTTCTTC
TRBJ1-2,TRBV30,TRBD1,NA,CAWRTTGNYGYTF,TGTGCCTGGAGGACGACAGGGAACTATGGCTACACCTTC
TRBJ2-7,TRBV9,TRBD2,NA,CASSPGSGLSYEQYF,TGTGCCAGCAGCCCAGGTAGCGGGCTCTCCTACGAGCAGTACTTC
TRBJ2-7,TRBV13,TRBD2,NA,CASSLGSGLAPITYEQYF,TGTGCCAGCAGCTTAGGATCGGGACTAGCGCCCATAACCTACGAGCAGTACTTC
TRBJ2-5,TRBV14,NA,NA,CASSQVRETQYF,TGTGCCAGCAGCCAAGTCAGGGAGACCCAGTACTTC
TRBJ2-7,TRBV4-3,TRBD2,NA,CASSQGSLGGGYEQYF,TGCGCCAGCAGCCAAGGTTCCCTGGGGGGGGGCTACGAGCAGTACTTC
TRBJ2-3,TRBV9,TRBD2,once,CASSVQLAGPDTQYF,TGTGCCAGCAGCGTCCAACTAGCGGGCCCAGATACGCAGTATTTT
TRBJ2-7,TRBV6-1,TRBD1,NA,CASSGGFSYEQYF,TGTGCCAGCTCAGGGGGTTTTTCCTACGAGCAGTACTTC
TRBJ2-7,TRBV7-9,TRBD1,NA,CSSSLVTGQGYEQYF,TGTTCCAGCAGCTTAGTAACGGGACAGGGCTACGAGCAGTACTTC
TRBJ2-7,TRBV28,TRBD2,NA,CASREAGAHEQYF,TGTGCCAGCAGGGAAGCGGGAGCCCACGAGCAGTACTTC
TRBJ2-7,TRBV27,NA,NA,CASSLEGTPYEQYF,TGTGCCAGCAGTTTAGAGGGTACCCCCTACGAGCAGTACTTC
TRBJ2-7,TRBV11-3,TRBD1,few,CASSPSGQTYEQYF,TGTGCCAGCAGTCCCTCGGGACAGACCTACGAGCAGTACTTC
TRBJ2-3,TRBV13,TRBD1,NA,CASSLGRGTDTQYF,TGTGCCAGCAGCTTAGGCAGGGGGACAGATACACAGTATTTT
TRBJ2-7,TRBV9,NA,NA,CASSVGQVSYEQYF,TGTGCCAGCAGCGTAGGGCAGGTCTCCTACGAGCAGTACTTC
TRBJ1-2,TRBV10-3,NA,NA,CAISVRSDGYTF,TGTGCCATCAGTGTTAGGAGTGATGGCTACACCTTC
TRBJ2-5,TRBV5-4,NA,few,CASSLHIAQETQYF,TGTGCCAGCAGCTTACATATAGCCCAAGAGACCCAGTACTTC
TRBJ2-1,TRBV4-2,TRBD2,NA,CASSHQPLLAGDNEQFF,TGTGCCAGCAGCCATCAACCCTTGCTAGCGGGGGACAATGAGCAGTTCTTC
TRBJ2-1,TRBV11-1,TRBD2,NA,CASSLGGGGTAHNEQFF,TGTGCCAGCAGCTTAGGGGGGGGAGGGACGGCCCACAATGAGCAGTTCTTC
TRBJ2-7,TRBV30,NA,NA,CAWSGYTGYYEQYF,TGTGCCTGGAGTGGGTATACAGGATACTACGAGCAGTACTTC
TRBJ1-2,TRBV10-3,TRBD1,NA,CATWTGVRLGYGYTF,TGTGCCACGTGGACAGGGGTTCGTCTTGGCTATGGCTACACCTTC
TRBJ1-2,TRBV7-9,NA,NA,CASSADAGGGYGYTF,TGTGCCAGCAGCGCAGACGCGGGGGGCGGCTATGGCTACACCTTC
TRBJ2-5,TRBV7-6,TRBD1,NA,CASSTGVETQYF,TGTGCCAGCAGTACAGGGGTGGAGACCCAGTACTTC
TRBJ1-1,TRBV18,TRBD1,NA,CASSKGQGAGATEAFF,TGTGCCAGCTCGAAGGGACAGGGGGCAGGTGCCACTGAAGCTTTCTTT
TRBJ2-7,TRBV7-9,NA,NA,CASSGESRYEQYF,TGTGCCAGCAGCGGGGAGTCTCGCTACGAGCAGTACTTC
TRBJ2-7,TRBV6-5,TRBD2,NA,CASSYAGLAENYEQYF,TGTGCCAGCAGTTACGCGGGACTAGCGGAGAACTACGAGCAGTACTTC
TRBJ2-1,TRBV11-3,TRBD2,NA,CASSWGRGGTLDEQFF,TGTGCCAGCAGCTGGGGGCGCGGGGGGACATTAGATGAGCAGTTCTTC
TRBJ2-5,TRBV6-5,NA,NA,CASKTGSPFGETQYF,TGTGCCAGCAAAACCGGGTCTCCTTTCGGGGAGACCCAGTACTTC
TRBJ1-1,TRBV7-8,TRBD1,NA,CASSLAGGVNTEAFF,TGTGCCAGCAGCTTAGCAGGGGGCGTGAACACTGAAGCTTTCTTT
TRBJ2-1,TRBV10-3,NA,few,CAIIDRVGSYNEQFF,TGTGCCATCATCGACAGAGTGGGCTCCTACAATGAGCAGTTCTTC
TRBJ2-5,TRBV11-2,TRBD2,once,CASSLEGTSGRRWETQYF,TGTGCCAGCAGCTTAGAAGGGACTAGCGGGAGGCGGTGGGAGACCCAGTACTTC
TRBJ2-7,TRBV7-9,NA,NA,CSSSPGAYEQYF,TGTTCCAGCAGCCCAGGGGCCTACGAGCAGTACTTC
TRBJ1-1,TRBV5-4,TRBD1,NA,CASSLAQTGRNTEAFF,TGTGCCAGCAGCTTGGCCCAGACAGGGAGGAACACTGAAGCTTTCTTT
TRBJ2-7,TRBV7-9,TRBD2,NA,CSSSFLSGGSSHEQYF,TGTTCCAGCAGCTTTCTGTCGGGAGGGTCCTCCCACGAGCAGTACTTC
TRBJ2-4,TRBV27,TRBD2,few,CASSGLAGVAKNIQYF,TGTGCCAGCTCGGGACTAGCGGGAGTAGCCAAAAACATTCAGTACTTC
TRBJ2-2,TRBV9,TRBD1,NA,CASSVGTANTGELFF,TGTGCCAGCAGCGTCGGGACAGCGAACACCGGGGAGCTGTTTTTT
TRBJ2-7,TRBV6-6,TRBD1,NA,CASSYGFDRGSYEQYF,TGTGCCAGCAGTTACGGATTTGACAGGGGATCCTACGAGCAGTACTTC